Presented here are 9 T cell receptor beta chains from one specimen sequenced in a study of T-cell reconstitution after alpha-beta-depleted transplantation in children. The TCRbeta library incorporated unique molecular identifiers. TCRdb recomputed calls from the PCR reads with MiXCR, one row per CDR3 protein. The sample carries about 24,000 distinct CDR3 sequences, about a tenth recorded once. Sequencing was performed on PBMCs from the stem cell graft donor, taken from the stem cell graft. Receptors originate from a human donor who donated a stem cell graft to a child with chronic granulomatous disease.

This clonotype was seen more than once but under ten times. CDR3 in DNA: TGTGCCAGCAGCATCTCAGCGGGAGGCGAAGATACGCAGTATTTT. This sequence encodes CASSISAGGEDTQYF. The rearrangement joins TRBV9 to TRBJ2-3, with 9 positions matching TRBD2. CDR1 is SGDLS, CDR2 YYNGEE, per germline. The junction had 8 bases not matched to a gene; V was cut back by 4 bases and J by 5 bases. This CDR3 is 15 amino acids long.

This clonotype was counted at least ten times. The CDR3 DNA follows: TGTGCCAGCAGCTTAGAACTCCGCGATACGCAGTATTTT. Translated, it gives CASSLELRDTQYF. V usage is TRBV11-2 and J usage is TRBJ2-3, with D unresolved. Germline V lookup: CDR1 SGHAT, CDR2 FQNNGV. V gave up 0 bases and J gave up 6 bases, with 7 bases separating them. CDR3 length: 13 amino acids.

This clonotype was found many times. This rearrangement joins TRBV19 to TRBJ1-5; possible D gene TRBD1, 5 bases. Germline V gene sequence: CDR1 LNHDA, CDR2 SQIVND (reference sequence). CDR3 size: 15 residues. Trimming cost V 1 base and J 4 bases, with 11 bases left between them. The CDR3 DNA sequence: TGTGCCAGTAGTATAGCTGCGGGGACGAATCAGCCCCAGCATTTT. Protein product: CASSIAAGTNQPQHF.

There are a few counts of this clonotype. The chain couples TRBV5-1 to TRBJ2-5, with D unresolved. Germline assignment: CDR1 SGHRS and CDR2 YFSETQ. The CDR3 sequence is 15 residues long. Trimming removed 3 bases from V and 4 bases from J, with 16 bases in between. CDR3 bases: TGCGCCAGCAGCTACCAATCTAGTAGCTCAGAGACCCAGTACTTC. Protein: CASSYQSSSSETQYF.

This clonotype has a handful of counts. Given a much more abundant clone one base away, this may be a read error. The chain is built from TRBV3-1 and TRBJ2-4; unclear D gene. Germline-derived CDR1 and CDR2 are LGHDT and YNNKEL (reference sequence). CDR3 length: 12 amino acids. For the CDR3, the DNA is TGTGCCAGCAGCCAACTGGAAAACAGTCAGTACTTC. Protein: CASSQLENSQYF.

This clonotype was observed many times. The chain employs TRBV20-1 and TRBJ2-5; D perhaps matches TRBD2 (6 bases). This CDR3 has 14 amino acids. CDR1 and CDR2 from the germline V gene are DFQATT and SNEGSKA (reference sequence). Trimming removed 1 base from V and 4 bases from J, with 13 bases in between. The CDR3 nucleotides are TGCAGTGCTAGAGTGGTGGAGGGGCCAGAGACCCAGTACTTC. It translates to CSARVVEGPETQYF.

This clonotype was seen many times. J is TRBJ2-3 and V is TRBV10-3, with TRBD2 as a possible D gene (5 bases). There are 15 residues in the CDR3. V lost 6 bases and J lost 4, with 17 bases in between. Looked up from germline, CDR1 is ENHRY and CDR2 is SYGVKD. The CDR3 reads CAIRAARGSSDTQYF. DNA for the CDR3: TGTGCCATCAGGGCGGCCCGAGGGAGTTCAGATACGCAGTATTTT.

Ten or more counts support this clonotype. The rearrangement joins TRBV5-1 to TRBJ1-1, with D possibly being TRBD1 (6 bases). The germline V gene encodes CDR1 SGHRS and CDR2 YFSETQ. Trimming left V 0 bases short and J 0 bases short, with 9 bases between. The CDR3 has 15 residues. The CDR3, as DNA: TGCGCCAGCAGCTTGGTTGACAGGTTGAACACTGAAGCTTTCTTT. Protein: CASSLVDRLNTEAFF.

This clonotype was found many times. The chain uses TRBV20-1 and TRBJ2-7; 8 positions agree with TRBD1. CDR3 length: 13 amino acids. Germline V gene data show CDR1 as DFQATT and CDR2 as SNEGSKA (reference sequence). Trimming removed 3 bases from V and 5 bases from J; junction bases left unmatched: 6. DNA for the CDR3: TGCAGTGCTAGCTGGCAGGGGGCTCACGAGCAGTACTTC. Translated, it gives CSASWQGAHEQYF.